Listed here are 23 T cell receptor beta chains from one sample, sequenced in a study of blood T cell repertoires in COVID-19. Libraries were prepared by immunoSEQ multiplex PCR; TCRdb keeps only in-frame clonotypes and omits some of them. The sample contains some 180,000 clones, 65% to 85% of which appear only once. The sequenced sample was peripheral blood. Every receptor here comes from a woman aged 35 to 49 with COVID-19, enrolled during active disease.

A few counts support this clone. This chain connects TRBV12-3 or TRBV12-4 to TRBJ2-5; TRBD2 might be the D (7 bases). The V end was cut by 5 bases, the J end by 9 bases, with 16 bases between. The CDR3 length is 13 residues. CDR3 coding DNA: TGTGCCAGCAGTCTTCGGGGGGCCCAGGCCCAGTACTTC. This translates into CASSLRGAQAQYF.

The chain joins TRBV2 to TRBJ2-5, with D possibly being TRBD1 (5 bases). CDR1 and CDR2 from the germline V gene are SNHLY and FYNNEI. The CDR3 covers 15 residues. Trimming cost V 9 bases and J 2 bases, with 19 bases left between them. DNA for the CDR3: TGTGCCAGTCGTATTCGACAGCCGGCTCAAGAGACCCAGTACTTC. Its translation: CASRIRQPAQETQYF.

CDR3 region: CASSVWRTEAFF. The CDR3 nucleotides read TGTGCCAGCAGTGTGTGGAGGACTGAAGCTTTCTTT. The genes are TRBV6-4 and TRBJ1-1; D gene ambiguous. CDR3 length: 12 amino acids. Germline CDR1 MRHNA, CDR2 SNTAGT. Trimming cost V 4 bases and J 5 bases, with 8 bases left between them.

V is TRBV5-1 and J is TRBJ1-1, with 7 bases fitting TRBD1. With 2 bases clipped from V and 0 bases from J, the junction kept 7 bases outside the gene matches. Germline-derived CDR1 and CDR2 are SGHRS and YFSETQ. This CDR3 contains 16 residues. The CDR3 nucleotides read TGCGCCAGCAGCTTACCCACAGGGGCCCTGAACACTGAAGCTTTCTTT. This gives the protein CASSLPTGALNTEAFF.

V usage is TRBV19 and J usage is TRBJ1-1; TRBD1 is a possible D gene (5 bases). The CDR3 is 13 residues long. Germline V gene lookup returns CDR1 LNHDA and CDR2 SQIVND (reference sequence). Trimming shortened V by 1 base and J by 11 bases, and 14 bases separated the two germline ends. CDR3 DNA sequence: TGTGCCAGTAGTATAGGGGCAGGGAACTTGGCTTTCTTT. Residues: CASSIGAGNLAFF.

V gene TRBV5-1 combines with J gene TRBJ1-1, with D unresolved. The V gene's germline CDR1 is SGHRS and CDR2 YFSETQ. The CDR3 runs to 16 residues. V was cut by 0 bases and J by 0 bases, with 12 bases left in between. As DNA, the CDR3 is TGCGCCAGCAGCTTGGTAGCCGGCCATATGAACACTGAAGCTTTCTTT. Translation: CASSLVAGHMNTEAFF.

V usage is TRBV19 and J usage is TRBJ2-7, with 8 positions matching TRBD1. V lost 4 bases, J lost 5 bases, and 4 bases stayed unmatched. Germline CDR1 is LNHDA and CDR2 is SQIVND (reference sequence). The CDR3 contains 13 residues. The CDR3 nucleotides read TGTGCCAGTAGTAGGGACAGGTTCGACGAGCAGTACTTC. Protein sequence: CASSRDRFDEQYF.

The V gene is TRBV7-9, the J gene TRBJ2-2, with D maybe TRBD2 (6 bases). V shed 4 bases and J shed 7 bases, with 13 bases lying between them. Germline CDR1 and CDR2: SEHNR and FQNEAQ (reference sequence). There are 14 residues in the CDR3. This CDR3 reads CASSSETSFGELFF. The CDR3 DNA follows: TGTGCCAGCAGCTCGGAGACTAGTTTCGGGGAGCTGTTTTTT.

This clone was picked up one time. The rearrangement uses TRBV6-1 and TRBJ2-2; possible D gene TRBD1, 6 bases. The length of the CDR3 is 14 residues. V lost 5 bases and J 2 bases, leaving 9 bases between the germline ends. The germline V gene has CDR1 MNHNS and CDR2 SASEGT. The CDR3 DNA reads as TGTGCCAGCAGTTCGACAGGAAACACCGGGGAGCTGTTTTTT. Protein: CASSSTGNTGELFF.

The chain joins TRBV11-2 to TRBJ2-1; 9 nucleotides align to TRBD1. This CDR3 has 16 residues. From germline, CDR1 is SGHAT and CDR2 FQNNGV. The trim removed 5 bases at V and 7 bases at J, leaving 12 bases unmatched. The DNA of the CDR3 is TGTGCCAGCAGCCCGTCGCTGGGGACAGGGAGAAATGAGCAGTTCTTC. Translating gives CASSPSLGTGRNEQFF.

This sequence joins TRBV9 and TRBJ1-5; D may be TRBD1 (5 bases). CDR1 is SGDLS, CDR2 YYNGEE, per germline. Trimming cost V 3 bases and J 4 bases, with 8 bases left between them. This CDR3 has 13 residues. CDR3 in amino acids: CASSEEGNQPQHF. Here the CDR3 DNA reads TGTGCCAGCAGCGAGGAGGGGAATCAGCCCCAGCATTTT.

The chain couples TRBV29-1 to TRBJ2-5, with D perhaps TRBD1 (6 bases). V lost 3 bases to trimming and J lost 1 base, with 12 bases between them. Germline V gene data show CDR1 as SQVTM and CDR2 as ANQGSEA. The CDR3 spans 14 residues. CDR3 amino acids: CSVDQGLVQETQYF. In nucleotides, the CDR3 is TGCAGCGTTGACCAGGGGCTTGTCCAAGAGACCCAGTACTTC.

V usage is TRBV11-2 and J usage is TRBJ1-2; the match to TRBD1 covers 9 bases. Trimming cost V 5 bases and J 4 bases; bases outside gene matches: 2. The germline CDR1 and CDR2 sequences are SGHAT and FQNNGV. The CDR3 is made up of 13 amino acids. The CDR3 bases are TGTGCCAGCAGCGGGACAGGGCCCTATGGCTACACCTTC. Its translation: CASSGTGPYGYTF. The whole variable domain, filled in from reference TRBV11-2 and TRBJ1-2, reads EAGVAQSPRYKIIEKRQSVAFWCNPISGHATLYWYQQILGQGPKLLIQFQNNGVVDDSQLPKDRFSAERLKGVDSTLKIQPAKLEDSAVYLCASSGTGPYGYTFGSGTRLTVV.

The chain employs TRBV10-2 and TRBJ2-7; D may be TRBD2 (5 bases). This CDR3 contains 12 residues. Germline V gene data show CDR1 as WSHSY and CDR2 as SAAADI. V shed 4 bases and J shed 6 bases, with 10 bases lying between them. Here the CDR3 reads CASSGGPREQYF. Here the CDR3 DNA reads TGCGCCAGCAGTGGAGGGCCTCGCGAGCAGTACTTC.

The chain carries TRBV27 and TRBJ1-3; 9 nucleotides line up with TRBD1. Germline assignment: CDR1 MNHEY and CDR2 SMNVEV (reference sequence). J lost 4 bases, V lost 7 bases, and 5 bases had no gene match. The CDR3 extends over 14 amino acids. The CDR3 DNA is TGTGCCAGCAAACAGGGGACAGGGGGAAACACCATATATTTT. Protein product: CASKQGTGGNTIYF.

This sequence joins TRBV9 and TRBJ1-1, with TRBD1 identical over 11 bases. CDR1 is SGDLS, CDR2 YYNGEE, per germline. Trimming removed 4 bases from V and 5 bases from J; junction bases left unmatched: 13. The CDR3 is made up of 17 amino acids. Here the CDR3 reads CASSIPPGQGARTEAFF. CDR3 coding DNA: TGTGCCAGCAGCATACCACCCGGACAGGGGGCCCGAACTGAAGCTTTCTTT.

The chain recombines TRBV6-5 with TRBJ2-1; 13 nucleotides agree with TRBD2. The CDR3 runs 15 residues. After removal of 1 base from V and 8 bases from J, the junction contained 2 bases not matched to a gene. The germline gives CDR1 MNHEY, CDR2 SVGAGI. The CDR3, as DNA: TGTGCCAGCAGTTACTTAACTAGCGGGAGGGATGAGCAGTTCTTC. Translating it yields CASSYLTSGRDEQFF.

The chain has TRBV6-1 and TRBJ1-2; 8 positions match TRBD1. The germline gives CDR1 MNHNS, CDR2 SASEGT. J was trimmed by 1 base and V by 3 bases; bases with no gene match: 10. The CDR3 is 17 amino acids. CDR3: CASSDRGQGIINYGYTF. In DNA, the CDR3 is TGTGCCAGCAGTGACCGAGGACAGGGCATAATTAACTATGGCTACACCTTC.

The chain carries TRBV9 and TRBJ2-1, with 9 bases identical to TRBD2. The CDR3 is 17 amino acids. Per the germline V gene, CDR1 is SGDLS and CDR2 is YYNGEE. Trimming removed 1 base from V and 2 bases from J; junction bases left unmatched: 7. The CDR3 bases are TGTGCCAGCAGCGTAACTCCGGGACTAGCCCCCTACAATGAGCAGTTCTTC. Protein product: CASSVTPGLAPYNEQFF.

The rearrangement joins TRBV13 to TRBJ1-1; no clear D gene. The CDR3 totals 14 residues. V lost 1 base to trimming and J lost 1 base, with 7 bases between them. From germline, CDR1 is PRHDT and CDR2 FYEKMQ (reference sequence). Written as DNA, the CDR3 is TGTGCCAGCAGCTTAGTTGGGCCGAACACTGAAGCTTTCTTT. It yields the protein CASSLVGPNTEAFF.

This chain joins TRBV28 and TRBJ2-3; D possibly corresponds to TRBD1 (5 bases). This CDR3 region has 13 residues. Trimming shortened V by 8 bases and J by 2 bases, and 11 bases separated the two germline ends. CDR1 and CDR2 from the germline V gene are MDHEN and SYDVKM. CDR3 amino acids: CASSGHSTDTQYF. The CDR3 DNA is TGTGCCAGCTCCGGACACTCCACAGATACGCAGTATTTT.

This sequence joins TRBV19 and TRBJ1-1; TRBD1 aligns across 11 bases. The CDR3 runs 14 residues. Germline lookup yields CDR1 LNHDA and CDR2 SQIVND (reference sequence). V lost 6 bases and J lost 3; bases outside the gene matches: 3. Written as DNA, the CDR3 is TGTGCCAGTAGGAGGACAGGGGGCTACACTGAAGCTTTCTTT. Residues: CASRRTGGYTEAFF.

CDR3 sequence (DNA): TGCGCCAGCAGCCTAACAGAAGGGGGGGCTGGCAATCAGCCCCAGCATTTT. Protein: CASSLTEGGAGNQPQHF. The chain combines TRBV4-1 with TRBJ1-5; TRBD1 might be the D (6 bases). Trimming stripped 4 bases from V and 2 bases from J, with 18 bases between. From germline, CDR1 is MGHRA and CDR2 YSYEKL. CDR3 length: 17 residues.